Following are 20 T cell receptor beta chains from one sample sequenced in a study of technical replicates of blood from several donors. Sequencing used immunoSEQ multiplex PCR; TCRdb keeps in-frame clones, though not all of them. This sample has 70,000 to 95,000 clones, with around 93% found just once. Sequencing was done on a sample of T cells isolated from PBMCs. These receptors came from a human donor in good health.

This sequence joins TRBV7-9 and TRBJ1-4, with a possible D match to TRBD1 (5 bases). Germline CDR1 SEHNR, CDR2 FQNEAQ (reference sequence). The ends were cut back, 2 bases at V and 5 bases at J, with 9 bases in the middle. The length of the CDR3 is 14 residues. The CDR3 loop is CASSLTGGNEKLFF. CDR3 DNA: TGTGCCAGCAGCTTAACGGGGGGGAATGAAAAACTGTTTTTT.

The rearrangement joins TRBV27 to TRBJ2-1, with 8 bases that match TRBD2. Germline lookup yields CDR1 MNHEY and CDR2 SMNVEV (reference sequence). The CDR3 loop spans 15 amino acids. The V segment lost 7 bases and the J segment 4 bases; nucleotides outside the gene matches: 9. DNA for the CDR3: TGTGCCAGCACCAAACCCGGACTAGCATACAATGAGCAGTTCTTC. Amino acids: CASTKPGLAYNEQFF.

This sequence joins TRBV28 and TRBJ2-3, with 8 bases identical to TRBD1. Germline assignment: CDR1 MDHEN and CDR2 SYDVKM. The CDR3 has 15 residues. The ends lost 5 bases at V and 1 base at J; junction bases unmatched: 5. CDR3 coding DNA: TGTGCCAGCAGTCCGACAGGGGCCGGCACAGATACGCAGTATTTT. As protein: CASSPTGAGTDTQYF.

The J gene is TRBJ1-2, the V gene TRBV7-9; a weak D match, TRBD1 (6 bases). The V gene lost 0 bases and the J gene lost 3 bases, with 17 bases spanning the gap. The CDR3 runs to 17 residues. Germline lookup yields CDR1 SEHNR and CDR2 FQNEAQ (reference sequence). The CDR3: CASSLAGGSGADYGYTF. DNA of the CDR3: TGTGCCAGCAGCTTAGCCGGGGGGTCAGGGGCTGACTATGGCTACACCTTC. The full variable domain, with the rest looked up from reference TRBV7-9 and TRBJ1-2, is DTGVSQNPRHKITKRGQNVTFRCDPISEHNRLYWYRQTLGQGPEFLTYFQNEAQLEKSRLLSDRFSAERPKGSFSTLEIQRTEQGDSAMYLCASSLAGGSGADYGYTFGSGTRLTVV.

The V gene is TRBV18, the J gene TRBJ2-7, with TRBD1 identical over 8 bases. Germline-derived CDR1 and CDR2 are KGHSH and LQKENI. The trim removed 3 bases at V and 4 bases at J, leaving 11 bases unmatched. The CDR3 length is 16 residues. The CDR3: CASSPQGAGTFYEQYF. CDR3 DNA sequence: TGTGCCAGCTCACCCCAGGGGGCCGGGACTTTTTACGAGCAGTACTTC. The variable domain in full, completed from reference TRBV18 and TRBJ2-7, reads NAGVMQNPRHLVRRRGQEARLRCSPMKGHSHVYWYRQLPEEGLKFMVYLQKENIIDESGMPKERFSAEFPKEGPSILRIQQVVRGDSAAYFCASSPQGAGTFYEQYFGPGTRLTVT.

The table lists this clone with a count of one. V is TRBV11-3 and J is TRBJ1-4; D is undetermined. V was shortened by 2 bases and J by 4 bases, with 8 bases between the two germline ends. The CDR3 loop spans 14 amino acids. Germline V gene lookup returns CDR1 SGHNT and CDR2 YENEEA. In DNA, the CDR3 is TGTGCCAGCAGCTTAATGGAGGGTAATGAAAAACTGTTTTTT. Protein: CASSLMEGNEKLFF. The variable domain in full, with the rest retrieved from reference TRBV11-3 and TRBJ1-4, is EAGVVQSPRYKIIEKKQPVAFWCNPISGHNTLYWYLQNLGQGPELLIRYENEEAVDDSQLPKDRFSAERLKGVDSTLKIQPAELGDSAVYLCASSLMEGNEKLFFGSGTQLSVL.

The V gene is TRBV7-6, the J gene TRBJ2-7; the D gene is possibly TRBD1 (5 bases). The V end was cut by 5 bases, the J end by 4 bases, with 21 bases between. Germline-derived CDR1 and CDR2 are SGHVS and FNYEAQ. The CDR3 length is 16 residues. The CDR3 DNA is TGTGCCAGCAGCCCCGAACCGTTAGGACAAGTATACGAGCAGTACTTC. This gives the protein CASSPEPLGQVYEQYF.

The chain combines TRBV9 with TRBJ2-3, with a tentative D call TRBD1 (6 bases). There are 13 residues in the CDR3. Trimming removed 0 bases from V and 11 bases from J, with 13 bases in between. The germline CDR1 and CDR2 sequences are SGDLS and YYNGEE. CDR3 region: CASSVGTDPLQYF. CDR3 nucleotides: TGTGCCAGCAGCGTAGGGACAGACCCTTTGCAGTATTTT.

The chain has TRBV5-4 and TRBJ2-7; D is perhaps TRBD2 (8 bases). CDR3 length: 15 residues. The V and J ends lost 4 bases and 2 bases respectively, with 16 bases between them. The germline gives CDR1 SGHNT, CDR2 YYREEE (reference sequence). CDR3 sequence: CASSAGTAGAYEQYF. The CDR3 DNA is TGTGCCAGCAGCGCAGGGACAGCGGGGGCCTACGAGCAGTACTTC.

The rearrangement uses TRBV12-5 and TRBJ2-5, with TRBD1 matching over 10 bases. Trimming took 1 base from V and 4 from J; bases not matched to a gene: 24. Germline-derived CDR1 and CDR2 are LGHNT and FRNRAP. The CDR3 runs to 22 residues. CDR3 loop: CASGLANKMGQGFGLNGETQYF. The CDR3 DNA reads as TGTGCTAGTGGTTTGGCAAACAAAATGGGACAGGGGTTCGGCTTGAACGGAGAGACCCAGTACTTC.

DNA of the CDR3: TGTGCCATCAGAGGACCCGAAGGGGCAAGCACAGATACGCAGTATTTT. Its translation is CAIRGPEGASTDTQYF. This chain uses TRBV10-3 with TRBJ2-3; D might be TRBD1 (5 bases). Germline lookup yields CDR1 ENHRY and CDR2 SYGVKD. This CDR3 is built from 16 residues. Trimming stripped 6 bases from V and 0 bases from J, with 16 bases between.

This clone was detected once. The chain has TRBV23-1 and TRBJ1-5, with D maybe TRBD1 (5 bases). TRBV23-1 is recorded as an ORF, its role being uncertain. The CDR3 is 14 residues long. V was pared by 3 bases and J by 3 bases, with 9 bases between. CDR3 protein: CASSHQGTNQPQHF. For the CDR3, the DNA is TGCGCCAGCAGTCACCAGGGAACCAATCAGCCCCAGCATTTT.

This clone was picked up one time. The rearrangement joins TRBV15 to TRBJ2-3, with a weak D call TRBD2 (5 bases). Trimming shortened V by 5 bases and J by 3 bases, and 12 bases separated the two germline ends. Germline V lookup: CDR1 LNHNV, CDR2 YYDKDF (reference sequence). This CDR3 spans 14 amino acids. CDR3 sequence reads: CATSRNSETDTQYF. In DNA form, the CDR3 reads TGTGCCACCAGCCGAAATAGCGAAACAGATACGCAGTATTTT.

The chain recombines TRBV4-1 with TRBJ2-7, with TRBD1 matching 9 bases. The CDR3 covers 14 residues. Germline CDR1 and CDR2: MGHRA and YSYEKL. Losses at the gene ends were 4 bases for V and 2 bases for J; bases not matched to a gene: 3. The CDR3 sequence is CASSPRDRAYEQYF. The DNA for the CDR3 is TGCGCCAGCAGCCCTCGGGACAGGGCCTACGAGCAGTACTTC.

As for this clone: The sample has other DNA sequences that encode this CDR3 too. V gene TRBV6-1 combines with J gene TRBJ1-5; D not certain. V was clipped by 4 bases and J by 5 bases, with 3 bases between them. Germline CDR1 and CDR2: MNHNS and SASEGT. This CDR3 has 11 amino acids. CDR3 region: CASSAYQPQHF. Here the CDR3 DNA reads TGTGCCAGCAGTGCTTATCAGCCCCAGCATTTT.

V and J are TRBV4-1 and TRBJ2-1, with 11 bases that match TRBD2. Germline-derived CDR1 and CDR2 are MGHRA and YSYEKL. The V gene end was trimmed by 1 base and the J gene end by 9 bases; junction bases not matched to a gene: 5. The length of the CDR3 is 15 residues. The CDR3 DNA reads TGCGCCAGCAGCCAAGTTAGCGGGGGGGCCGGTGAGCAGTTCTTC. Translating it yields CASSQVSGGAGEQFF.

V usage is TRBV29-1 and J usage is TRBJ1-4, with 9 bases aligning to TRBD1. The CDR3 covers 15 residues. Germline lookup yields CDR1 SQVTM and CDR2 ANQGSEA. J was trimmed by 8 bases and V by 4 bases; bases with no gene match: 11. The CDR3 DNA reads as TGCAGCGTTGTGTACGATGGACAGGGGTGGGAAAAACTGTTTTTT. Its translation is CSVVYDGQGWEKLFF.

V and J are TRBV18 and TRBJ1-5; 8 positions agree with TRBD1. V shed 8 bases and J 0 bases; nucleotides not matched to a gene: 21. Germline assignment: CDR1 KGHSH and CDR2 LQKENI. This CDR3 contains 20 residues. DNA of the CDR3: TGTGCCAGCCCCCGGTACCGGGGACAGGCGAATCTGAATAGCAATCAGCCCCAGCATTTT. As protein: CASPRYRGQANLNSNQPQHF.

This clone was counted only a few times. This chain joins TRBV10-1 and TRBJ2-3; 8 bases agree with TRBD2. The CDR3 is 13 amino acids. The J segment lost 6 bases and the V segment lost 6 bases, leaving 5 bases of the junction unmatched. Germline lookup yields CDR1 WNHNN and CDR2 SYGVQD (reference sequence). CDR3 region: CASRTAGDDTQYF. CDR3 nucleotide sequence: TGCGCCAGCAGAACAGCGGGAGACGATACGCAGTATTTT.

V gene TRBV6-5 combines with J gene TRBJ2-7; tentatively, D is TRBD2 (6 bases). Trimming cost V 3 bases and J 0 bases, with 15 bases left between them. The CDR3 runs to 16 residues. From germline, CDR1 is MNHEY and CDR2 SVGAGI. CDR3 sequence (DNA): TGTGCCAGCAGTTATTCGGAGGGCCTGCCCTCCTACGAGCAGTACTTC. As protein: CASSYSEGLPSYEQYF.